Listed below are T cell receptor beta chains from one sample, sequenced in a study of vaccination effects on CD4 cells after COVID-19. Sequenced by immunoSEQ multiplex PCR; TCRdb stores in-frame clones only, minus some. The sample lists more than 35,000 clones, around 70% occurring once. The antigens of these receptors remain unknown. Sample: CD4+ T cells from PBMCs cultured without peptide, taken after COVID-19 vaccination. The source of these receptors is a human donor who received a COVID-19 vaccine. Both conserved end residues are trimmed from each CDR3. The D gene is left open where the match is weak.

V	D	CDR3
TRBV6-6	TRBD1	AAHGTGYNEQF
TRBV10-1	-	ASSQGSGNTIY
TRBV6-6	-	ASSTSPPGDTDTQY
TRBV15	-	ATSRITANTEAF
TRBV5-4	-	ASSLDRVKREQY
TRBV10-2	TRBD1	ASTGGSFGYT
TRBV11-1	-	ASSLTLVRTDTQY
TRBV10-3	-	AISEWSLGEQY
TRBV20-1	TRBD2	SASASGGASLPPDTQY
TRBV29-1	TRBD1	SVARDRGDEQY
TRBV7-8	-	ASSLEAGFEKLF
TRBV21-1	-	ASRVRAKTSTDTQY
TRBV10-3	-	AISEGESPLH
TRBV11-3	-	ASSLESRGEAF
TRBV2	TRBD1	ASSEGARQGATEAF
TRBV19	TRBD1	ASSDRAFGYGYT
TRBV2	-	ASGLASTYSNQPQH
TRBV4-1	-	ASSPRFLSYEQY
TRBV7-8	TRBD1	ASSNRDRWSEQY
TRBV2	-	ASSETVLIAKNIQY
TRBV7-9	TRBD1	ASSSHRGLMTETQY
TRBV11-3	TRBD1	ASSRDRSTDTQY
TRBV7-2	-	ASSLWGTPVPH
TRBV5-1	-	ASSLGPEENYGYT
TRBV5-1	TRBD2	ASSLGTSGGANEQF
TRBV5-1	-	ASSLTGSNTEAF
TRBV9	TRBD1	ASSPRTGSGNTIY
TRBV19	-	ASSIGTPIYEQF
TRBV2	TRBD1	ASSEQGDNQPQH
TRBV27	-	ASSLMGRNTEAF
TRBV24-1	-	ATSGGTQDSTDTQY
TRBV6-6	-	ASRILAKNIQY
TRBV6-5	TRBD2	ASSGRITGELF
TRBV5-4	-	ASSLKASGDGYGYT
TRBV24-1	TRBD2	ATSDPTSGVVTDTQY
TRBV30	-	AWSREDNQPQH
TRBV5-4	-	ASSGLRSYNEQF
TRBV15	-	ATSRVGGIRTGELF
TRBV12-3/TRBV12-4	-	ASSFRNIYGYT
TRBV28	-	ASSVQGPPWGYT
TRBV7-2	TRBD1	ASSSRGLSQPQH
TRBV5-4	TRBD2	ASSLIAGLTDTQY
TRBV30	-	AWSVGGSVAGELF
TRBV18	-	ASSPGGMEYEKLF